The next 17 T cell receptor beta chains were all read from a single sample in a study of beta chain features in type 1 diabetes. General observations from the study: Among all four CD4+ subsets, Type 1 diabetes patients had TCRB CDR3s that were moderately but significantly shorter.

Expressed TCRB transcripts were sequenced because the entire RNA isolate underwent reverse transcription. Generated by immunoSEQ multiplex PCR, the TCRdb table keeps only in-frame clones and is missing some. The sample gives about 41,000 clones, roughly 70% of which show up once; more than 1.5% is in the top ten. For these receptors, no antigen is known. The sequencing input was Tregs from blood. The source is a man under 40 with type 1 diabetes. Some clones in this sample may be carry-over from other donors' samples.

The rearrangement links TRBV5-6 to TRBJ2-6, with 7 bases fitting TRBD1. This CDR3 comprises 18 residues. CDR1 SGHDT and CDR2 YYEEEE come from the germline V gene. V lost 4 bases to trimming and J lost 3 bases; unmatched junction nucleotides: 13. In DNA form, the CDR3 reads TGTGCCAGCAGCATCCACCGGGACAGCTTTGTTGGGGCCAACGTCCTGACTTTC. As protein: CASSIHRDSFVGANVLTF.

Concerning this clone itself: Sequence at one end of the junction differs from germline and may be a read error. The rearrangement joins TRBV9 to TRBJ2-1; D is perhaps TRBD1 (6 bases). Germline V lookup: CDR1 SGDLS, CDR2 YYNGEE. This CDR3 has 15 residues. The CDR3: CASSVGGREYNEQLF. CDR3 nucleotide sequence: TGTGCCAGCAGCGTAGGGGGGCGAGAGTACAATGAGCAGCTCTTC.

This CDR3 is CASSELPLRTIYF. The DNA for the CDR3 is TGTGCCAGCAGTGAATTGCCTCTACGCACCATATATTTT. The chain is built from TRBV6-1 and TRBJ1-3; D ambiguous. Germline CDR1 is MNHNS and CDR2 is SASEGT. The ends were cut back, 2 bases at V and 9 bases at J, with 11 bases in the middle. The CDR3 totals 13 residues.

The chain links TRBV7-9 to TRBJ1-1; D gene ambiguous. Germline CDR1 and CDR2: SEHNR and FQNEAQ (reference sequence). V was shortened by 5 bases and J by 10 bases, with 14 bases between the two germline ends. This CDR3 contains 12 residues. CDR3 nucleotide sequence: TGTGCCAGCAGCCCCCTCTACCTCGGAGCTTTCTTT. This codes for CASSPLYLGAFF.

J is TRBJ2-7 and V is TRBV7-3, with no clear D. V lost 1 base, J lost 6 bases, and 7 bases lay in between. Germline loops: CDR1 SGHTA, CDR2 FQGTGA. The CDR3 spans 12 residues. CDR3 nucleotide sequence: TGTGCCAGCAGCTTAAACTCTGGCGAGCAGTACTTC. The encoded protein is CASSLNSGEQYF. Looking up the rest from reference TRBV7-3 and TRBJ2-7 gives the full variable domain: GAGVSQTPSNKVTEKGKYVELRCDPISGHTALYWYRQSLGQGPEFLIYFQGTGAADDSGLPNDRFFAVRPEGSVSTLKIQRTERGDSAVYLCASSLNSGEQYFGPGTRLTVT.

This clone was seen just once. V usage is TRBV5-4 and J usage is TRBJ2-1; 9 bases map to TRBD2. The CDR3 runs 17 residues. Germline lookup yields CDR1 SGHNT and CDR2 YYREEE (reference sequence). The trim removed 0 bases at V and 2 bases at J, leaving 6 bases unmatched. CDR3 sequence reads: CASSLGGLAGTYNEQFF. DNA of the CDR3: TGTGCCAGCAGCTTGGGGGGTCTAGCGGGGACCTACAATGAGCAGTTCTTC.

The chain links TRBV21-1 to TRBJ1-2; whether TRBD1, the table's D call, matches the DNA was not checked. TRBV21-1 has pseudogene status. This CDR3 has 15 residues. This CDR3 reads CASSKGGQDNYGYTF. CDR3 in DNA: TGTGCCAGCAGCAAAGGGGGACAGGATAACTATGGCTACACCTTC.

The chain is built from TRBV5-4 and TRBJ2-7; TRBD1 matches at 7 bases. V lost 4 bases, J lost 6 bases, and 7 bases stayed unmatched. The CDR3 extends over 13 amino acids. Germline V CDR1 and CDR2: SGHNT, YYREEE (reference sequence). The CDR3, as DNA: TGTGCCAGCAGCCCTGACAGGGTCGGCGAGCAGTACTTC. This encodes CASSPDRVGEQYF.

The chain is built from TRBV20-1 and TRBJ2-7, with a possible D match to TRBD1 (5 bases). The CDR3 totals 11 residues. V was trimmed by 4 bases and J by 2 bases, leaving 6 bases between them. Germline V gene data show CDR1 as DFQATT and CDR2 as SNEGSKA (reference sequence). In DNA form, the CDR3 reads TGCAGTGCTACAGGGACCTACGAGCAGTACTTC. As protein: CSATGTYEQYF.

The rearrangement uses TRBV7-2 and TRBJ2-7, with D possibly matching TRBD2 (5 bases). Germline CDR1 SGHTA, CDR2 FQGNSA. CDR3 length: 14 residues. V lost 3 bases to trimming and J lost 3 bases, with 12 bases between them. CDR3 DNA sequence: TGTGCCAGCAGCTTCTATACTGGGAGCTACGAGCAGTACTTC. It codes for CASSFYTGSYEQYF.

There are a few counts of this clone. The rearrangement links TRBV7-2 to TRBJ2-1; D unresolved. This CDR3 is built from 15 residues. The germline CDR1 and CDR2 sequences are SGHTA and FQGNSA. V was trimmed by 1 base and J by 4 bases, leaving 11 bases between them. CDR3 bases: TGTGCCAGCAGCTTAGATGTATCCTCGTACAATGAGCAGTTCTTC. This codes for CASSLDVSSYNEQFF.

V gene TRBV25-1 combines with J gene TRBJ2-5; D is unclear. Trimming stripped 4 bases from V and 2 bases from J, with 8 bases between. Germline CDR1 reads MGHDK; CDR2 reads SYGVNS. The CDR3 is 13 residues long. CDR3 nucleotide sequence: TGTGCCAGCAGTGTTCTAAGTCAAGAGACCCAGTACTTC. It translates to CASSVLSQETQYF. The whole variable domain, filled in from reference TRBV25-1 and TRBJ2-5, reads EADIYQTPRYLVIGTGKKITLECSQTMGHDKMYWYQQDPGMELHLIHYSYGVNSTEKGDLSSESTVSRIRTEHFPLTLESARPSHTSQYLCASSVLSQETQYFGPGTRLLVL.

This chain joins TRBV28 and TRBJ2-5; 8 nucleotides agree with TRBD2. The V segment lost 5 bases and the J segment 3 bases; nucleotides outside the gene matches: 2. The CDR3 has 13 residues. The germline CDR1 and CDR2 sequences are MDHEN and SYDVKM. CDR3 bases: TGTGCCAGCAGTGCCGGGGGGGAAGAGACCCAGTACTTC. Its translation: CASSAGGEETQYF.

The V gene is TRBV13, the J gene TRBJ2-5; 12 nucleotides align to TRBD2. Germline CDR1 and CDR2: PRHDT and FYEKMQ (reference sequence). V lost 5 bases, J lost 1 base, and 2 bases stayed unmatched. The CDR3 runs to 15 residues. CDR3 DNA sequence: TGTGCCAGCAGCGCGACTAGCGGGAGCCAAGAGACCCAGTACTTC. Translation: CASSATSGSQETQYF. The entire variable domain, with the rest obtained from reference TRBV13 and TRBJ2-5, is as follows: AAGVIQSPRHLIKEKRETATLKCYPIPRHDTVYWYQQGPGQDPQFLISFYEKMQSDKGSIPDRFSAQQFSDYHSELNMSSLELGDSALYFCASSATSGSQETQYFGPGTRLLVL.

J is TRBJ1-2 and V is TRBV18; D might be TRBD1 (6 bases). Germline V gives CDR1 KGHSH, CDR2 LQKENI. V lost 2 bases to trimming and J lost 8 bases, with 15 bases between them. CDR3 length equals 14 residues. CDR3 sequence: CASSPRQVPAGYTF. The DNA for the CDR3 is TGTGCCAGCTCACCAAGACAGGTCCCCGCAGGCTACACCTTC.

The chain links TRBV5-4 to TRBJ2-3, with D perhaps TRBD2 (6 bases). The CDR3 sequence is 15 residues long. CDR1 is SGHNT, CDR2 YYREEE, per germline (reference sequence). Between the trimmed V and J ends, which lost 1 base and 2 bases, there was a span of 11 bases. The CDR3 is CASSLRGVITDTQYF. In nucleotides, the CDR3 is TGTGCCAGCAGCTTGCGCGGGGTTATCACAGATACGCAGTATTTT.

The chain combines TRBV25-1 with TRBJ2-1; TRBD1 aligns across 7 bases. The CDR3 is 15 amino acids. V shed 1 base, J shed 5 bases, and the junction held 5 bases outside the gene matches. From germline, CDR1 is MGHDK and CDR2 SYGVNS. CDR3 DNA: TGTGCCAGCAGTGAATGGACAGGTACGGACAATGAGCAGTTCTTC. It is translated as CASSEWTGTDNEQFF. The complete variable domain, with remaining parts taken from reference TRBV25-1 and TRBJ2-1, reads EADIYQTPRYLVIGTGKKITLECSQTMGHDKMYWYQQDPGMELHLIHYSYGVNSTEKGDLSSESTVSRIRTEHFPLTLESARPSHTSQYLCASSEWTGTDNEQFFGPGTRLTVL.